This entry features one T cell receptor beta chain sequence. Its antigen is unknown. Blood samples of roughly 2.5 ml were drawn from every donor. The total RNA came straight from whole blood, and T cells were not sorted beforehand. The data were taken from a study of monozygotic twins with inflammatory bowel disease. Study observations and caveats: Extra variability in the repertoires of patients may have come from differing immunosuppressive treatments. Differing T cell subtypes remained indistinguishable.

TCRdb reprocessed the 5' RACE reads and stores each CDR3 protein as one record, lacking DNA. This repertoire includes fewer than 550,000 distinct CDR3 sequences. Sequenced sample: blood. The TCR originated in a human donor with ulcerative colitis or Crohn's disease, or a healthy co-twin of an affected twin (not recorded which).

The CDR3 sequence is CASKKEAVSSYEQYF. V is TRBV19 and J is TRBJ2-7. This CDR3 has 15 residues. Germline V gene lookup returns CDR1 LNHDA and CDR2 SQIVND (reference sequence).